Each of the 24 T cell receptor beta chains below was sequenced from the same sample in a study of blood T cell repertoires in COVID-19. Assay used: immunoSEQ multiplex PCR; TCRdb lists only in-frame clones, some missing. The sample contains around 140,000 clones, 84% of which appear only once. Sequences were obtained from PBMCs or T cells enriched from blood (not recorded which). The receptors come from a man between 35 and 55 years old with acute COVID-19.

This chain joins TRBV7-9 and TRBJ1-6, with unresolved D. The germline gives CDR1 SEHNR, CDR2 FQNEAQ (reference sequence). V was pared by 5 bases and J by 7 bases, with 9 bases between. The CDR3 sequence is 13 residues long. Written as DNA, the CDR3 is TGTGCCAGCAGCCCACTATCGAATTCACCCCTCCACTTT. Encoded protein: CASSPLSNSPLHF.

This chain uses TRBV14 with TRBJ1-1, with D perhaps TRBD1 (5 bases). Germline V CDR1 and CDR2: SGHDN, FVKESK. This CDR3 is built from 13 residues. V was cut by 0 bases and J by 6 bases, with 8 bases left in between. The CDR3 is CASSQDWTSEAFF. CDR3 DNA: TGTGCCAGCAGCCAAGACTGGACATCTGAAGCTTTCTTT.

In this sample, this clone turned up a few times. The rearrangement uses TRBV5-6 and TRBJ1-2; no definite D call. CDR1 is SGHDT and CDR2 is YYEEEE in the germline V gene. Trimming removed 0 bases from V and 4 bases from J, with 10 bases in between. The CDR3 totals 14 residues. This chain's CDR3 is CASSLGAPTYGYTF. The CDR3 DNA reads as TGTGCCAGCAGCTTGGGGGCTCCCACCTATGGCTACACCTTC. The full variable domain, with the rest looked up from reference TRBV5-6 and TRBJ1-2, is DAGVTQSPTHLIKTRGQQVTLRCSPKSGHDTVSWYQQALGQGPQFIFQYYEEEERQRGNFPDRFSGHQFPNYSSELNVNALLLGDSALYLCASSLGAPTYGYTFGSGTRLTVV.

Comments on this clone: One junction end does not reproduce the germline sequence, and a read error may be involved. The chain couples TRBV9 to TRBJ2-1, with D uncertain. The CDR3 spans 14 residues. Germline CDR1 reads SGDLS; CDR2 reads YYNGEE. The CDR3 DNA reads TGTGCCAGCAGCGTAGACGGCAGATACAGTGAGCAGTTCTTC. Amino acids: CASSVDGRYSEQFF.

The chain carries TRBV6-5 and TRBJ2-3; 11 bases map to TRBD2. CDR3 length: 15 amino acids. Germline loops: CDR1 MNHEY, CDR2 SVGAGI. The junction had 8 bases not matched to a gene; V was cut back by 7 bases and J by 5 bases. The CDR3 nucleotides read TGTGCCAGCACCCTCAGCGGACTAGCGGGAGATACGCAGTATTTT. Translating gives CASTLSGLAGDTQYF.

This clone was detected only a few times. The chain couples TRBV19 to TRBJ1-5; TRBD1 matches 10 bases. Germline V gene sequence: CDR1 LNHDA, CDR2 SQIVND (reference sequence). The V gene end was trimmed by 6 bases and the J gene end by 5 bases; junction bases not matched to a gene: 1. This CDR3 is 13 amino acids long. CDR3 in DNA: TGTGCCAGTAGCGGGACAGGGGATCAGCCCCAGCATTTT. The encoded protein is CASSGTGDQPQHF.

The chain is built from TRBV9 and TRBJ2-1; 9 bases are shared with TRBD2. V shed 0 bases, J shed 2 bases, and the junction held 6 bases outside the gene matches. CDR1 and CDR2 from the germline V gene are SGDLS and YYNGEE. The CDR3 runs to 17 residues. CDR3 nucleotide sequence: TGTGCCAGCAGCGTAGGGGCGGGAGGGCCTCCCTACAATGAGCAGTTCTTC. It translates to CASSVGAGGPPYNEQFF. Combining the CDR3 with reference TRBV9 and TRBJ2-1 gives the whole variable domain DSGVTQTPKHLITATGQRVTLRCSPRSGDLSVYWYQQSLDQGLQFLIQYYNGEERAKGNILERFSAQQFPDLHSELNLSSLELGDSALYFCASSVGAGGPPYNEQFFGPGTRLTVL.

This clone was seen a single time. V is TRBV11-1 and J is TRBJ1-2; D call uncertain. This CDR3 comprises 12 residues. With 5 bases removed from V and 7 bases from J, the gap between germline ends came to 11 bases. CDR1 and CDR2 (germline): SGHAT, FQDESV (reference sequence). The CDR3 sequence: CASSPSPRGYTF. In DNA form, the CDR3 reads TGTGCCAGCAGCCCGTCCCCCCGTGGCTACACCTTC.

This chain connects TRBV27 to TRBJ2-1, with 8 bases lining up with TRBD1. The junction had 5 bases not matched to a gene; V was cut back by 6 bases and J by 7 bases. The CDR3 runs 13 residues. The V gene's germline CDR1 is MNHEY and CDR2 SMNVEV (reference sequence). The CDR3 is CASRWTGRNEQFF. For the CDR3, the DNA is TGTGCCAGCAGGTGGACAGGGAGGAATGAGCAGTTCTTC.

The rearrangement uses TRBV18 and TRBJ1-2; 11 positions match TRBD1. With 3 bases clipped from V and 10 bases from J, the junction kept 4 bases outside the gene matches. Germline V gene data show CDR1 as KGHSH and CDR2 as LQKENI. The CDR3 totals 13 residues. CDR3 sequence reads: CASSPPGQGVYTF. As DNA, the CDR3 is TGTGCCAGCTCACCCCCGGGACAGGGGGTCTACACCTTC. The full variable domain, in which reference TRBV18 and TRBJ1-2 provide the parts outside the CDR3, is NAGVMQNPRHLVRRRGQEARLRCSPMKGHSHVYWYRQLPEEGLKFMVYLQKENIIDESGMPKERFSAEFPKEGPSILRIQQVVRGDSAAYFCASSPPGQGVYTFGSGTRLTVV.

The CDR3 DNA sequence: TGCAGTGCTAGTCCATCCTACGAGCAGTACTTC. This codes for CSASPSYEQYF. The chain links TRBV20-1 to TRBJ2-7; D gene uncertain. The germline V gene encodes CDR1 DFQATT and CDR2 SNEGSKA (reference sequence). V was pared by 3 bases and J by 1 base, with 4 bases between. The CDR3 contains 11 residues.

The chain recombines TRBV5-1 with TRBJ2-7, with TRBD1 as a possible D gene (5 bases). From germline, CDR1 is SGHRS and CDR2 YFSETQ. V lost 3 bases and J lost 5, with 9 bases in between. The length of the CDR3 is 12 residues. CDR3 in amino acids: CASSSQGHEQYF. As DNA, the CDR3 is TGCGCCAGCAGCTCTCAGGGCCACGAGCAGTACTTC.

This clone was observed a few times. J is TRBJ2-2 and V is TRBV2; 8 bases align to TRBD1. V dropped 6 bases and J dropped 2; count of bases not matched to a gene: 2. The germline CDR1 and CDR2 sequences are SNHLY and FYNNEI. The CDR3 length is 14 residues. The CDR3 nucleotides read TGTGCCAGCAGCGACAGGGGCAACACCGGGGAGCTGTTTTTT. Translated: CASSDRGNTGELFF.

The CDR3 nucleotides are TGTGCCAGCAGTCGAGCCAGGGGCCCGAATAATTCACCCCTCCACTTT. It specifies CASSRARGPNNSPLHF. The chain recombines TRBV28 with TRBJ1-6; D is possibly TRBD1 (6 bases). Germline CDR1 is MDHEN and CDR2 is SYDVKM. V was shortened by 5 bases and J by 5 bases, with 16 bases between the two germline ends. The CDR3 is 16 residues long. The full variable domain, in which reference TRBV28 and TRBJ1-6 provide the parts outside the CDR3, is DVKVTQSSRYLVKRTGEKVFLECVQDMDHENMFWYRQDPGLGLRLIYFSYDVKMKEKGDIPEGYSVSREKKERFSLILESASTNQTSMYLCASSRARGPNNSPLHFGNGTRLTVT.

The V and J genes are TRBV7-2 and TRBJ2-1, with 12 bases that match TRBD2. Per germline, CDR1 SGHTA and CDR2 FQGNSA. The J segment lost 6 bases and the V segment lost 5 bases, leaving 5 bases of the junction unmatched. The CDR3 spans 15 residues. The CDR3 nucleotides read TGTGCCAGCAGCCCTCTAGCGGGGGGGGTCAATGAGCAGTTCTTC. Its translation is CASSPLAGGVNEQFF. Full variable domain (outside the CDR3, taken from reference TRBV7-2 and TRBJ2-1): GAGVSQSPSNKVTEKGKDVELRCDPISGHTALYWYRQSLGQGLEFLIYFQGNSAPDKSGLPSDRFSAERTGGSVSTLTIQRTQQEDSAVYLCASSPLAGGVNEQFFGPGTRLTVL.

The rearrangement links TRBV18 to TRBJ1-1; 9 nucleotides line up with TRBD1. With 5 bases clipped from V and 2 bases from J, the junction kept 3 bases outside the gene matches. The germline CDR1 and CDR2 sequences are KGHSH and LQKENI. This CDR3 has 14 residues. The CDR3 spells CASSSGQGNTEAFF. CDR3 nucleotides: TGTGCCAGCTCATCGGGACAGGGTAACACTGAAGCTTTCTTT.

The chain recombines TRBV6-5 with TRBJ1-2; maybe TRBD1 (5 bases). V was pared by 5 bases and J by 12 bases, with 16 bases between. The CDR3 covers 12 residues. The germline V gene has CDR1 MNHEY and CDR2 SVGAGI. The CDR3 DNA sequence: TGTGCCAGCAGTACCTGGGGGGGTTTGAACACCTTC. This translates into CASSTWGGLNTF.

The chain links TRBV2 to TRBJ2-2, with TRBD1 identical over 8 bases. Unmatched junction bases numbered 1, after V lost 6 bases and J lost 4 bases. Per germline, CDR1 SNHLY and CDR2 FYNNEI. The CDR3 loop spans 13 amino acids. The CDR3 DNA is TGTGCCAGCAGGGGGACAGGCACCGGGGAGCTGTTTTTT. It translates to CASRGTGTGELFF. Looking up the rest from reference TRBV2 and TRBJ2-2 gives the full variable domain: EPEVTQTPSHQVTQMGQEVILRCVPISNHLYFYWYRQILGQKVEFLVSFYNNEISEKSEIFDDQFSVERPDGSNFTLKIRSTKLEDSAMYFCASRGTGTGELFFGEGSRLTVL.

J is TRBJ2-5 and V is TRBV3-1 (or the pseudogene TRBV3-2), with 13 bases identical to TRBD2. CDR1 is LGHDT, CDR2 YNNKEL, per germline (reference sequence). This CDR3 has 17 amino acids. The trim removed 2 bases at V and 2 bases at J, leaving 5 bases unmatched. The CDR3 is CASSQRTSGRGQETQYF. The CDR3, as DNA: TGTGCCAGCAGCCAACGGACTAGCGGGAGAGGGCAAGAGACCCAGTACTTC.

The chain uses TRBV3-1 (or the pseudogene TRBV3-2) and TRBJ2-5; tentatively, D is TRBD2 (5 bases). The V end lost 1 base, the J end lost 0 bases, and 18 bases lay between the germline ends. CDR1 and CDR2 (germline): LGHDT, YNNKEL (reference sequence). This CDR3 contains 18 residues. CDR3 in DNA: TGTGCCAGCAGCCAAGTCTTTCTCCGGGATTCGTACCAAGAGACCCAGTACTTC. This sequence encodes CASSQVFLRDSYQETQYF.

This clone was seen a handful of times. The V call is TRBV3-1 (or the pseudogene TRBV3-2), the J call TRBJ1-1; D is undetermined. This CDR3 spans 14 amino acids. Trimming took 2 bases from V and 1 from J, leaving 8 bases between them. CDR1 LGHDT and CDR2 YNNKEL come from the germline V gene (reference sequence). The CDR3 nucleotides read TGTGCCAGCAGCCAACTCCCACAGAACACTGAAGCTTTCTTT. Translated, it gives CASSQLPQNTEAFF.

This chain joins TRBV5-4 and TRBJ1-4; D may be TRBD1 (5 bases). Germline lookup yields CDR1 SGHNT and CDR2 YYREEE (reference sequence). With 0 bases removed from V and 8 bases from J, the gap between germline ends came to 8 bases. This CDR3 has 13 amino acids. In nucleotides, the CDR3 is TGTGCCAGCAGCTTGGCGGCAGGGGAAAAACTGTTTTTT. It codes for CASSLAAGEKLFF.

The chain couples TRBV28 to TRBJ2-7, with 7 nucleotides matching TRBD1. The CDR3 loop spans 12 amino acids. V trimming: 7 bases; J trimming: 6 bases; junction bases outside the gene matches: 6. From germline, CDR1 is MDHEN and CDR2 SYDVKM. The CDR3 sequence: CASTPDRVEQYF. Here the CDR3 DNA reads TGTGCCAGCACCCCCGACAGGGTCGAGCAGTACTTC.

The CDR3 bases are TGTGCCAGCAGTCCTGGACAGGGGGACCTTTGGGATAGCAATCAGCCCCAGCATTTT. It codes for CASSPGQGDLWDSNQPQHF. The rearrangement joins TRBV28 to TRBJ1-5; 10 bases line up with TRBD1. The trim removed 5 bases at V and 0 bases at J, leaving 13 bases unmatched. The CDR3 is 19 amino acids. Looked up from germline, CDR1 is MDHEN and CDR2 is SYDVKM.